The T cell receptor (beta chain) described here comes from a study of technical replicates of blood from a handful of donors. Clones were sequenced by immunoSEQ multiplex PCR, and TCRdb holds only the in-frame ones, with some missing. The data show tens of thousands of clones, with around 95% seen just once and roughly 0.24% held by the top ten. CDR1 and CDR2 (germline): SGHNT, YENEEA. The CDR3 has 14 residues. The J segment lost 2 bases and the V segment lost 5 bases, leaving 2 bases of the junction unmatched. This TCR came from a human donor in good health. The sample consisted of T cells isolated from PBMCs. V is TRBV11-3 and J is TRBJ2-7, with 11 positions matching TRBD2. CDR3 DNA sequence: TGTGCCAGCAGCCCTAGCGGGGGGACCTACGAGCAGTACTTC. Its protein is CASSPSGGTYEQYF.